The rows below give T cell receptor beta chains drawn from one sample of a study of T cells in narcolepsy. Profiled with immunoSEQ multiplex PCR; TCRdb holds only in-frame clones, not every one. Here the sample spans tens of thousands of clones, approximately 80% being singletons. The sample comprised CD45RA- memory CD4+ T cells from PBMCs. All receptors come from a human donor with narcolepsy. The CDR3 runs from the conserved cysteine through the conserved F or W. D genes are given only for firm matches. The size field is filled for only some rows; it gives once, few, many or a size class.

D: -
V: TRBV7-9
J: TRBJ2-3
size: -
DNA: TGTGCCAGCAGCTTACACCCGGAGCCCACAGATACGCAGTATTTT
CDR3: CASSLHPEPTDTQYF

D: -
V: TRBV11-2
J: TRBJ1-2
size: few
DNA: TGTGCCAGCAGCTTAGAGGGACCGTATGGCTACACCTTC
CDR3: CASSLEGPYGYTF

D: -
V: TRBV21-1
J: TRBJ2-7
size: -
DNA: TGTGTCAGCAGCAAATTAGTCCCCTCCCCATACGAGCAGTACTTC
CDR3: CVSSKLVPSPYEQYF

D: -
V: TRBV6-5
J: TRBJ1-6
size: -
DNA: TGTGCCAGCAGAAAAAAAGGGTCACCCCTCCACTTT
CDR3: CASRKKGSPLHF

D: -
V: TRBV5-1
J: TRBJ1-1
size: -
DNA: TGCGCCAGTAAGGCTACTACAGAAACTCAGGGCGTAGCTTTCTTT
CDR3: CASKATTETQGVAFF

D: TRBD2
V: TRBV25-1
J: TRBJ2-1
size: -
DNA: TGTGCCAGCAGTGAATCCTGGACTAGCGGGGGGGGAGAGCAGTTCTTC
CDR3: CASSESWTSGGGEQFF

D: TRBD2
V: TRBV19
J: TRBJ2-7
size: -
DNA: TGTGCCAGTAGTAACGGATTAGCGGGGGGTGCCTACGAGCAGTACTTC
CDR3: CASSNGLAGGAYEQYF

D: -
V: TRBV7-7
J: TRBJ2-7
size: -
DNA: TGTGCCAGCAGCCCGGTGGGGGGAGGATACGAGCAGTACTTC
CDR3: CASSPVGGGYEQYF

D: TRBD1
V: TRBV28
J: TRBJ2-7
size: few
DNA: TGTGCCAGCAGTTCTCCGGGACAGAACTCCTACGAGCAGTACTTC
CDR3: CASSSPGQNSYEQYF

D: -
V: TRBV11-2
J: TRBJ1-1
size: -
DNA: TGTGCCAGCAGCTTAGATCATTATTCCGCTGAAGCTTTCTTT
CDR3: CASSLDHYSAEAFF

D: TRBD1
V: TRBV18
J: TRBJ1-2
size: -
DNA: TGTGCCAGCTCAATGCGGCTAAACGGACAGGCTGACTATGGCTACACCTTC
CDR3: CASSMRLNGQADYGYTF

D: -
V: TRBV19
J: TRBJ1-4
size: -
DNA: TGTGCCAGTAGTATTATGGGTGGGGGCCCAACTAATGAAAAACTGTTTTTT
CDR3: CASSIMGGGPTNEKLFF

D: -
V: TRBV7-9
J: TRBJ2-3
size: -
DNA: TGTGCCAGCAGCTTAGATCAACGGGAGCATACGCAGTATTTT
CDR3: CASSLDQREHTQYF

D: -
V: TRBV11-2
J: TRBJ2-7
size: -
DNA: TGTGCCAGCAGCTTAGATGGGCCTGAGCGCTACGAGCAGTACTTC
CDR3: CASSLDGPERYEQYF

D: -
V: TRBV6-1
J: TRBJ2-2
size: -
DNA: TGTGCCAGCAGAATAGACCGGGGAATTACCGGGGAGCTGTTTTTT
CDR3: CASRIDRGITGELFF